The TCR beta chain described here comes from a study of identical twins. TCRdb recomputed calls from the 5' RACE reads with MiXCR, one row per CDR3 protein. This sample carries some 1,700,000 distinct CDR3 sequences, around 29% of them seen once, and the ten largest clones take around 0.25%. The CDR3 sequence is 17 residues long. V was pared by 2 bases and J by 3 bases, with 10 bases of the junction left unmatched. Germline CDR1 SGHDN, CDR2 FVKESK. V gene TRBV14 combines with J gene TRBJ2-3; 8 bases line up with TRBD2. This receptor was obtained from a newborn girl in good health. The specimen was cord blood. The CDR3 sequence is CASSQLAGTRVTDTQYF. The DNA of the CDR3 is TGTGCCAGCAGCCAACTGGCCGGGACTAGGGTAACAGATACGCAGTATTTT. The whole variable domain, filled in from reference TRBV14 and TRBJ2-3, reads EAGVTQFPSHSVIEKGQTVTLRCDPISGHDNLYWYRRVMGKEIKFLLHFVKESKQDESGMPNNRFLAERTGGTYSTLKVQPAELEDSGVYFCASSQLAGTRVTDTQYFGPGTRLTVL.